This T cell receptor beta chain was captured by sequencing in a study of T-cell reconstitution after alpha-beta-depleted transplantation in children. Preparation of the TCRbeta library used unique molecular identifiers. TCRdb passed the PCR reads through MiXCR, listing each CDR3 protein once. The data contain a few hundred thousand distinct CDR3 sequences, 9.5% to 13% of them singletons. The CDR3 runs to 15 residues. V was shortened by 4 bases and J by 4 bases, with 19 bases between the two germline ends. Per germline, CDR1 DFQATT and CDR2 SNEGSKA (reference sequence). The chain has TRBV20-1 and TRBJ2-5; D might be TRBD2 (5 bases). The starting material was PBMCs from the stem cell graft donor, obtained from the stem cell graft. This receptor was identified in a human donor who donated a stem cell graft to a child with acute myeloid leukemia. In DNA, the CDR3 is TGCAGTGCTAATCCGGTGGACTTGGCTGGAGAGACCCAGTACTTC. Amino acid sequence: CSANPVDLAGETQYF.